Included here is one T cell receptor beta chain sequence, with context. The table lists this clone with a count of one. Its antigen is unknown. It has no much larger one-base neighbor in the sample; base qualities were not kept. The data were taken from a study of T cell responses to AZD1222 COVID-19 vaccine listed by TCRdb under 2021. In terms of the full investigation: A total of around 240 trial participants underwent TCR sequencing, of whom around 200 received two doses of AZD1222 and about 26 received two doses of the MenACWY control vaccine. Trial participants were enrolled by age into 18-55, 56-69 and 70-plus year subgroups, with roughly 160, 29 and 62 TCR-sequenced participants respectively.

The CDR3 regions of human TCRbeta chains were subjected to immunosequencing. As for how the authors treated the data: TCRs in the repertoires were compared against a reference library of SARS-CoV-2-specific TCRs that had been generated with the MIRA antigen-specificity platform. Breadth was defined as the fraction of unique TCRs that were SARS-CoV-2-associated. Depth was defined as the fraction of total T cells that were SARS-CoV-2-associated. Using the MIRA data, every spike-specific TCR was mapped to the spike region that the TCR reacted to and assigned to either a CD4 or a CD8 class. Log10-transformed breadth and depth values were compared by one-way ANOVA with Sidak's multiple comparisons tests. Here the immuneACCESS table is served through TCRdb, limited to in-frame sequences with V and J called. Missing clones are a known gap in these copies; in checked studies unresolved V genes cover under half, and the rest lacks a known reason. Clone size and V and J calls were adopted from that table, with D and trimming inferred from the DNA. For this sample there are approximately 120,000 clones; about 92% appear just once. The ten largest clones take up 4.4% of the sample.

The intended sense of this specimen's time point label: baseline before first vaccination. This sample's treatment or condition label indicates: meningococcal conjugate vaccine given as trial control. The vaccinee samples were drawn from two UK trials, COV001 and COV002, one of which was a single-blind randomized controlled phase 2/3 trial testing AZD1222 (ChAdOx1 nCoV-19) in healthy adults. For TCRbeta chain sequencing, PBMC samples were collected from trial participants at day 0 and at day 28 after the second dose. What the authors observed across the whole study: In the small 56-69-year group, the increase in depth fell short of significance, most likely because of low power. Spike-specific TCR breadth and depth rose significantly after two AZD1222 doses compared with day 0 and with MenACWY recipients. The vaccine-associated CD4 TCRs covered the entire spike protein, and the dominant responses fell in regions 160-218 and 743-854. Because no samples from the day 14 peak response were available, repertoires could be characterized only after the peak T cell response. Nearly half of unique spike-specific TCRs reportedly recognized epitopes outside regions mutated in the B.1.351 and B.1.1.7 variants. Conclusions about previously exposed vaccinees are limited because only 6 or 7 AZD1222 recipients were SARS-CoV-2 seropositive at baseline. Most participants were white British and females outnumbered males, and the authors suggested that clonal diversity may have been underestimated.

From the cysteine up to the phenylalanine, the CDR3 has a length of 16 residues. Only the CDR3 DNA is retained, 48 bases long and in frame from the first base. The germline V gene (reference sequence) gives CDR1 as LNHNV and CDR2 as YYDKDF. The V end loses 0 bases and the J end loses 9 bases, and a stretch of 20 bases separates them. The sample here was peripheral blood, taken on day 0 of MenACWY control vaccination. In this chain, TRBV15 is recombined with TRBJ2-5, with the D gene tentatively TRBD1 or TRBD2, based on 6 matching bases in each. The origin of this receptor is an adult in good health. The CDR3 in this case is CATSRDDPGAGSAQYF. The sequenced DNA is TGTGCCACCAGCAGAGATGACCCGGGGGCGGGTTCGGCCCAGTACTTC.